The 25 T cell receptor beta chains given below trace back to one sample, sequenced in a study of immune evolution from preneoplasia to lung adenocarcinoma. This table comes from immunoSEQ multiplex PCR, and its TCRdb copy is limited to in-frame clones, with some not included. The repertoire holds some 11,000 clones, with 76% as singletons. Source material: FFPE normal lung tissue adjacent to the tumor. These receptors were collected from a person aged 55 to 75 with lung adenocarcinoma. Some clones in this sample may be carry-over from other donors' samples.

The J gene is TRBJ1-5, the V gene TRBV28, with D uncertain. Germline V gene sequence: CDR1 MDHEN, CDR2 SYDVKM. The CDR3 contains 13 residues. V lost 5 bases and J lost 9, with 14 bases in between. CDR3 in DNA: TGTGCCAGCAGTACCGCTTTTAGTCGGCCCCAGCATTTT. Translation gives CASSTAFSRPQHF.

This chain links TRBV27 with TRBJ2-3, with 7 positions matching TRBD1. The CDR3 length is 15 residues. The junction had 10 bases not matched to a gene; V was cut back by 6 bases and J by 4 bases. Germline CDR1 reads MNHEY; CDR2 reads SMNVEV (reference sequence). This chain's CDR3 is CASRAIGQGADTQYF. In DNA form, the CDR3 reads TGTGCCAGCAGAGCAATTGGCCAGGGGGCAGATACGCAGTATTTT.

This rearrangement joins TRBV5-1 to TRBJ2-2, with TRBD1 matching 9 bases. Losses at the gene ends were 4 bases for V and 0 bases for J; bases not matched to a gene: 4. Germline CDR1 is SGHRS and CDR2 is YFSETQ. This CDR3 spans 16 amino acids. This chain's CDR3 is CASSIRDRANTGELFF. The CDR3 DNA sequence: TGCGCCAGCAGCATACGGGACAGGGCGAACACCGGGGAGCTGTTTTTT.

In its sample, this clone was seen once. V is TRBV11-2 and J is TRBJ2-1; D gene uncertain. Per the germline V gene, CDR1 is SGHAT and CDR2 is FQNNGV. Trimming stripped 5 bases from V and 9 bases from J, with 26 bases between. The CDR3 runs 17 residues. DNA for the CDR3: TGTGCCAGCAGCCTACGGCCCCAGAATAACGCCCCATCTGAGCAGTTCTTC. Its translation is CASSLRPQNNAPSEQFF.

This clone was seen a single time. This sequence joins TRBV2 and TRBJ2-7; no clear D gene. The CDR3 is made up of 11 amino acids. Trimming took 6 bases from V and 6 from J, leaving 9 bases between them. The germline CDR1 and CDR2 sequences are SNHLY and FYNNEI. CDR3 nucleotide sequence: TGTGCCAGCAGGAGGAGTTCCGAGCAGTACTTC. It codes for CASRRSSEQYF.

Concerning this clone: One end of the junction does not line up with germline, which may come from a read error. The chain links TRBV13 to TRBJ1-4, with D tentatively TRBD1 (6 bases). Germline values: CDR1 PRHDT, CDR2 FYEKMQ (reference sequence). The CDR3 is 14 amino acids. The CDR3 loop reads CASSDGDTTEKLFF. CDR3 in DNA: TGTGCCAGCAGTGATGGGGACACTACTGAAAAACTGTTTTTT.

This chain uses TRBV9 with TRBJ2-2, with 7 nucleotides matching TRBD1. Trimming removed 4 bases from V and 4 bases from J; junction bases left unmatched: 13. The CDR3 sequence is 17 residues long. Germline V gives CDR1 SGDLS, CDR2 YYNGEE. This chain's CDR3 is CASSPGQGVFTTGELFF. DNA for the CDR3: TGTGCCAGCAGCCCGGGGCAGGGGGTTTTTACCACCGGGGAGCTGTTTTTT.

By share of the sample, this clone is medium-sized. CDR3 DNA sequence: TGCGCCAGCAGCTCGGACTACAACAATGAGCAGTTCTTC. Residues: CASSSDYNNEQFF. The chain links TRBV4-1 to TRBJ2-1; D might be TRBD2 (6 bases). The V gene's germline CDR1 is MGHRA and CDR2 YSYEKL. The CDR3 is 13 amino acids. V lost 5 bases, J lost 5 bases, and 10 bases lay in between.

V is TRBV6-5 and J is TRBJ1-2; 8 bases map to TRBD1. This CDR3 comprises 13 residues. From germline, CDR1 is MNHEY and CDR2 SVGAGI. With V trimmed by 2 bases and J by 6 bases, 2 bases remained unmatched. The CDR3 DNA sequence: TGTGCCAGCAGTTACCAGGGGGCCAATGGCTACACCTTC. Translation: CASSYQGANGYTF.

The chain has TRBV2 and TRBJ2-3, with D possibly TRBD2 on 5 matching bases. Trimming removed 7 bases from V and 3 bases from J, with 14 bases in between. The germline V gene has CDR1 SNHLY and CDR2 FYNNEI. This CDR3 has 14 amino acids. CDR3 nucleotide sequence: TGTGCCAGCAAAGGCTCGGGGTTGACAGATACGCAGTATTTT. Its translation: CASKGSGLTDTQYF.

The V and J genes are TRBV5-1 and TRBJ1-4; D ambiguous. Germline V gene sequence: CDR1 SGHRS, CDR2 YFSETQ. CDR3 length equals 14 residues. The V end lost 3 bases, the J end lost 8 bases, and 14 bases lay between the germline ends. The CDR3 region is CASSSQIQSEKLFF. The DNA of the CDR3 is TGCGCCAGCAGCTCGCAGATCCAGTCCGAAAAACTGTTTTTT.

This clone was recorded once. The genes are TRBV19 and TRBJ2-6; tentatively, D is TRBD2 (6 bases). Germline CDR1 and CDR2: LNHDA and SQIVND (reference sequence). The germline V and J ends were trimmed by 7 bases and 0 bases, with 13 bases remaining between them. This CDR3 has 16 residues. The CDR3: CASMRDAGSGANVLTF. CDR3 sequence (DNA): TGTGCCAGTATGCGGGACGCAGGCTCTGGGGCCAACGTCCTGACTTTC.

This clone has a handful of counts. The rearrangement joins TRBV5-1 to TRBJ2-3; tentative D call: TRBD1 (5 bases). The CDR3 totals 13 residues. Between the trimmed V and J ends, which lost 2 bases and 4 bases, there was a span of 8 bases. The germline V gene encodes CDR1 SGHRS and CDR2 YFSETQ. This CDR3 reads CASSFQGPDTQYF. CDR3 bases: TGCGCCAGCAGCTTTCAGGGTCCAGATACGCAGTATTTT.

V gene TRBV6-6 combines with J gene TRBJ2-7, with a weak D call TRBD1 (6 bases). Germline CDR1 and CDR2: MNHNY and SVGAGI (reference sequence). The CDR3 consists of 14 residues. Trimming cost V 5 bases and J 2 bases, with 13 bases left between them. CDR3 DNA: TGTGCCAGCAGTAACACAGGGATCACCTACGAGCAGTACTTC. Amino acid sequence: CASSNTGITYEQYF.

The CDR3 sequence is CASTQGSHNEKLFF. The CDR3 DNA follows: TGTGCCAGCACCCAGGGCAGCCATAATGAAAAACTGTTTTTT. The V gene is TRBV4-2, the J gene TRBJ1-4, with D possibly being TRBD1 (5 bases). The CDR3 covers 14 residues. V lost 7 bases and J 4 bases, leaving 13 bases between the germline ends. Germline loops: CDR1 LGHNA, CDR2 YNFKEQ.

The chain uses TRBV11-3 and TRBJ2-3; D may be TRBD2 (5 bases). Germline lookup yields CDR1 SGHNT and CDR2 YENEEA. The CDR3 has 14 residues. The V end was cut by 1 base, the J end by 4 bases, with 9 bases between. CDR3 loop: CASSLGGVADTQYF. The CDR3 DNA follows: TGTGCCAGCAGCTTAGGGGGAGTGGCAGATACGCAGTATTTT.

The chain recombines TRBV27 with TRBJ1-2; D uncertain. CDR1 and CDR2 (germline): MNHEY, SMNVEV (reference sequence). This CDR3 spans 14 amino acids. V lost 4 bases, J lost 4 bases, and 13 bases lay in between. The CDR3 nucleotides are TGTGCCAGCAGTTCCTCGGTGGCTACCTATGGCTACACCTTC. It codes for CASSSSVATYGYTF.

This clone was counted a single time. The V call is TRBV30, the J call TRBJ1-5, with 7 bases lining up with TRBD1. The V segment lost 2 bases and the J segment 2 bases; nucleotides outside the gene matches: 3. This CDR3 comprises 14 residues. The germline CDR1 and CDR2 sequences are GTSNPN and SVGIG (reference sequence). CDR3 bases: TGTGCCTGGAGTAGCGGACAGGGCAATCAGCCCCAGCATTTT. Translation gives CAWSSGQGNQPQHF.

The genes are TRBV11-3 and TRBJ1-4; D unclear. Trimming cost V 4 bases and J 1 base, with 13 bases left between them. The CDR3 consists of 16 residues. Germline V lookup: CDR1 SGHNT, CDR2 YENEEA. CDR3 amino acids: CASSSPEGRTNEKLFF. As DNA, the CDR3 is TGTGCCAGCAGCTCACCCGAAGGGCGAACTAATGAAAAACTGTTTTTT.

This rearrangement joins TRBV5-6 to TRBJ2-1; a possible D gene is TRBD2 (6 bases). Between the trimmed V and J ends, which lost 3 bases and 2 bases, there was a span of 12 bases. CDR1 and CDR2 (germline): SGHDT, YYEEEE. This CDR3 comprises 15 residues. CDR3 bases: TGTGCCAGCAGCTCCGGTGGAGGGGCCTACAATGAGCAGTTCTTC. The encoded protein is CASSSGGGAYNEQFF.

In this sample, this clone turned up a few times. The rearrangement joins TRBV5-8 to TRBJ1-1, with a weak D call TRBD1 (5 bases). Between the trimmed V and J ends, which lost 3 bases and 1 base, there was a span of 16 bases. CDR3 size: 16 residues. Germline-derived CDR1 and CDR2 are SGHTS and YDEGEE. The chain's CDR3 is CASSSWGRAENTEAFF. The CDR3 DNA sequence: TGTGCCAGCAGCTCATGGGGCAGGGCAGAGAACACTGAAGCTTTCTTT.

This clone was observed a handful of times. The rearrangement links TRBV5-5 to TRBJ2-7; 10 bases fit TRBD1. Germline V gene data show CDR1 as SGHKS and CDR2 as YYEKEE (reference sequence). V was pared by 7 bases and J by 5 bases, with 12 bases of the junction left unmatched. The CDR3 totals 15 residues. For the CDR3, the DNA is TGTGCCAGCTCACGAACCGGGACAGGGGCCCACGAGCAGTACTTC. Its translation: CASSRTGTGAHEQYF.

The gene calls are TRBV7-1 and TRBJ1-2; a possible D gene is TRBD1 (5 bases). TRBV7-1 carries the ORF label, with uncertain function. CDR3 size: 14 residues. Trimming cost V 4 bases and J 6 bases, with 15 bases left between them. In DNA form, the CDR3 reads TGTGCCAGCAGCTTTGACAGTCCCCTCGATGGCTACACCTTC. Protein product: CASSFDSPLDGYTF.

This clone was counted between two and nine times. The identical CDR3 is also encoded by other nucleotide sequences in the sample. The V call is TRBV5-1, the J call TRBJ1-4; 7 bases are shared with TRBD1. The CDR3 is 15 residues long. With 0 bases clipped from V and 2 bases from J, the junction kept 1 base outside the gene matches. Germline V gene sequence: CDR1 SGHRS, CDR2 YFSETQ. DNA for the CDR3: TGCGCCAGCAGCTTGGGCAGGGGGACTAATGAAAAACTGTTTTTT. Translating gives CASSLGRGTNEKLFF.

This chain connects TRBV25-1 to TRBJ1-2; the D is unclear. Germline CDR1 and CDR2: MGHDK and SYGVNS. This CDR3 contains 12 residues. V was pared by 4 bases and J by 10 bases, with 13 bases between. CDR3 loop: CASSARDRDYTF. The CDR3 coding sequence is TGTGCCAGCAGTGCGAGGGATCGGGACTACACCTTC.